This T cell receptor (beta chain) was documented in a study of shared clonotypes between healthy human individuals. General study results and limits: Rarefaction demonstrated incomplete sorted-subset sequencing despite large depth.

Data came from immunoSEQ multiplex PCR; TCRdb stores just in-frame clones and leaves some out. The data show roughly 850,000 clones, 90% to 97% seen once. With respect to this clone: The antigen is undetermined.

The naive CD8 fraction comprised CD45RO-negative cells positively selected for CCR7 and excluded terminally differentiated effector memory CD45RA+ cells. Germline V gene data show CDR1 as SGHAT and CDR2 as FQNNGV. Losses at the gene ends were 5 bases for V and 4 bases for J; bases not matched to a gene: 8. The CDR3 has 16 amino acids. The TCR was taken from a man between 25 and 39 years old in good health. The genes are TRBV11-2 and TRBJ2-1, with TRBD2 matching over 10 bases. Sequenced sample: naive CD8+ T cells sorted from blood. The CDR3 spells CASSPAPSGSYNEQFF. In nucleotides, the CDR3 is TGTGCCAGCAGCCCCGCCCCTAGCGGGAGTTACAATGAGCAGTTCTTC.